The sequence of this T cell receptor beta chain was determined in a study of blood T cells in healthy people across ages. The table lists this clonotype with a count of one. A junction boundary mismatches the germline segment, possibly from a read error. CDR1 SEHNR and CDR2 FQNEAQ come from the germline V gene (reference sequence). There are 13 residues in the CDR3. Next came a second PCR, run for roughly 7 to 12 cycles, which used a sample-barcoded 5' primer along with a J-beta primer mix. One entry per CDR3 protein results from TCRdb running MiXCR on the 5' RACE reads. The sample has 800,000 to 1,300,000 distinct CDR3 sequences, roughly a quarter seen once. This sample also appeared in a second study, on T cells of mothers and their children. From that second work: Inherited differences only slightly affect thymic shaping of TCR recombination output.

Sequenced material: blood. The receptor's source is a girl aged 2 to 10 in good health. This sequence joins TRBV7-9 and TRBJ2-1; TRBD2 might be the D (7 bases). CDR3 loop: CASSFRGGLEGLF. The CDR3 region has the DNA TGTGCCAGCAGCTTTAGGGGGGGACTCGAGGGTCTCTTC.